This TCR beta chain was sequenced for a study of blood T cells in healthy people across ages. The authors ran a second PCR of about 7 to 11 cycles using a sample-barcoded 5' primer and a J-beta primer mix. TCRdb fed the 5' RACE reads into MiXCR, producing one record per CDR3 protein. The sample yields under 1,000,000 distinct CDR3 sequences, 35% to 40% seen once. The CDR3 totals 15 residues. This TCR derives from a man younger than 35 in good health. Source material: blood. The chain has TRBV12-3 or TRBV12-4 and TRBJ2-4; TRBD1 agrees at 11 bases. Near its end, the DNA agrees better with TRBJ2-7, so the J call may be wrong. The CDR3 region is CASSQGTGGSHEQYF. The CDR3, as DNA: TGTGCCAGCAGTCAAGGGACAGGGGGGTCCCACGAGCAGTACTTC.